A selection of T cell receptor beta chains follows, all from one sample in a study of response to subunit inactivated influenza vaccine. TCRdb itself ran the RT-PCR reads through MiXCR, one entry per CDR3 protein. The table records about 570,000 distinct CDR3 sequences, 10% to 12% of them present only once. This sample was shared with a second study, whose subject was T cells expressing NK-cell markers.

The material was PBMCs from blood, obtained on the day of vaccination. These receptors all come from a man in his fifties or sixties who received an inactivated influenza vaccine. Each CDR3 is given with its conserved first and last residue. A D gene is named only where the DNA matches it firmly. Part of the rows lack a size; the others show once, few, many or a class for expanded clones.

CASSLSDRSQETQYF,TGCGCCAGCAGCCTTTCGGACAGGAGCCAAGAGACCCAGTACTTC,few,TRBD1,TRBV5-1,TRBJ2-5
CSAAGTSGARTDTQYF,TGCAGTGCTGCCGGGACCTCGGGCGCTCGCACAGATACGCAGTATTTT,many,-,TRBV20-1,TRBJ2-3
CASSQDSASGKYEQYF,TGCGCCAGCAGCCAAGATTCGGCTAGCGGGAAGTACGAGCAGTACTTC,few,TRBD2,TRBV4-3,TRBJ2-7
CSARDLAGSYEQYF,TGCAGTGCTAGAGATTTGGCCGGCTCCTACGAGCAGTACTTC,few,-,TRBV20-1,TRBJ2-7
CASSGTREDPDTQYF,TGTGCCAGCAGCGGGACGCGGGAGGACCCAGATACGCAGTATTTT,-,TRBD2,TRBV2,TRBJ2-3
CASSFLDRSNQPQHF,TGTGCCAGCAGTTTCTTGGATAGGAGCAATCAGCCCCAGCATTTT,few,-,TRBV12-3/TRBV12-4,TRBJ1-5
CASSEGHNQPQHF,TGCGCCAGCAGTGAGGGTCACAATCAGCCCCAGCATTTT,many,-,TRBV10-1,TRBJ1-5
CSARDVTGGISDTQYF,TGCAGTGCTAGAGATGTGACCGGGGGTATTTCAGATACGCAGTATTTT,few,-,TRBV20-1,TRBJ2-3
CASSPLQGAEAFF,TGTGCCAGCAGCCCACTCCAGGGGGCTGAAGCTTTCTTT,-,TRBD1,TRBV4-2,TRBJ1-1
CASSDSPRGGETQYF,TGTGCCAGCAGTGATTCCCCACGGGGTGGAGAGACCCAGTACTTC,-,-,TRBV2,TRBJ2-5
CASSYSSVAGKTQYF,TGTGCCAGCAGTTACTCGAGTGTAGCAGGGAAGACCCAGTACTTC,few,-,TRBV6-5,TRBJ2-5
CASSPFLGRTGSYEQYF,TGTGCCAGCTCACCATTCTTAGGCCGCACGGGCTCCTACGAGCAGTACTTC,many,-,TRBV18,TRBJ2-7
CASSIEETQYF,TGTGCCAGTAGTATAGAAGAGACCCAGTACTTC,few,-,TRBV19,TRBJ2-5
CASSDRDRGYAYEQYF,TGCGCCAGCAGTGATCGGGACAGGGGATACGCCTACGAGCAGTACTTC,few,TRBD1,TRBV10-1,TRBJ2-7
CASSSQTGWDTGELFF,TGTGCCAGCAGCTCGCAGACAGGGTGGGACACCGGGGAGCTGTTTTTT,few,TRBD1,TRBV7-2,TRBJ2-2
CASSQRSGSYEQYF,TGCGCCAGCAGCCAAAGGAGCGGATCCTACGAGCAGTACTTC,few,-,TRBV4-1,TRBJ2-7
CASGSNPNYGYTF,TGCGCCAGCGGGAGCAACCCTAACTATGGCTACACCTTC,few,-,TRBV5-1,TRBJ1-2
CAISSGTGGGETQYF,TGTGCCATCAGCTCCGGCACAGGGGGTGGAGAGACCCAGTACTTC,-,TRBD1,TRBV10-3,TRBJ2-5
CASSLAAYNEQFF,TGTGCCAGCAGCTTAGCAGCTTACAATGAGCAGTTCTTC,many,-,TRBV7-9,TRBJ2-1
CASSQDRWGSGVSYEQYF,TGTGCCAGCAGCCAAGATCGATGGGGGAGTGGAGTCTCCTACGAGCAGTACTTC,-,-,TRBV3-1,TRBJ2-7
CASSQNIDLAKNIQYF,TGCGCCAGCAGCCAAAATATCGACCTAGCCAAAAACATTCAGTACTTC,-,-,TRBV4-3,TRBJ2-4
CASSQDQLAGMNTGELFF,TGTGCCAGCAGCCAAGATCAGCTAGCGGGGATGAACACCGGGGAGCTGTTTTTT,-,TRBD2,TRBV4-2,TRBJ2-2
CASSLGDRRRAFF,TGCGCCAGCAGCTTGGGGGACCGTAGGCGGGCTTTCTTT,few,-,TRBV5-1,TRBJ1-1
CASSWTGLSTEAFF,TGTGCCAGCAGTTGGACAGGGCTATCGACTGAAGCTTTCTTT,-,TRBD1,TRBV12-3/TRBV12-4,TRBJ1-1
CAWSVLGNEQFF,TGTGCCTGGAGTGTACTTGGTAATGAGCAGTTCTTC,-,-,TRBV30,TRBJ2-1
CSARVRLEEKLFF,TGCAGTGCTAGAGTACGGTTGGAGGAAAAACTGTTTTTT,-,-,TRBV20-1,TRBJ1-4
CASSGGLVPNEQFF,TGCGCCAGCAGCGGGGGACTAGTCCCCAATGAGCAGTTCTTC,-,TRBD2,TRBV5-1,TRBJ2-1
CASSPGTSSEFF,TGTGCCAGCTCACCAGGGACTAGCTCCGAGTTCTTC,-,TRBD2,TRBV18,TRBJ2-1
CASSRTRTETQYF,TGTGCCAGCAGCCGAACTAGGACAGAGACCCAGTACTTC,many,-,TRBV7-2,TRBJ2-5
CASSLFRDRGQGEQFF,TGTGCCAGCAGTTTATTCCGGGACAGGGGGCAGGGTGAGCAGTTCTTC,-,TRBD1,TRBV27,TRBJ2-1
CASSLGTVGTGELFF,TGTGCCAGCAGCTTAGGGACAGTGGGAACCGGGGAGCTGTTTTTT,many,-,TRBV7-2,TRBJ2-2
CASSQAGRGNSDTQYF,TGCGCCAGCAGCCAAGCCGGACGGGGGAACTCAGATACGCAGTATTTT,many,-,TRBV4-3,TRBJ2-3
CASSWGTGTALIYNEQFF,TGTGCCAGCAGCTGGGGGACAGGGACAGCCCTTATCTACAATGAGCAGTTCTTC,-,TRBD1,TRBV5-5,TRBJ2-1
CASSLGQEYNEQFF,TGCGCCAGCAGCTTGGGACAGGAGTACAATGAGCAGTTCTTC,few,-,TRBV5-1,TRBJ2-1
CASRPAGLTGNTIYF,TGTGCCAGCAGACCAGCAGGGCTCACTGGAAACACCATATATTTT,few,-,TRBV28,TRBJ1-3
CATSDLMEPQHF,TGTGCCACCAGTGATTTGATGGAGCCCCAGCATTTT,-,-,TRBV24-1,TRBJ1-5
CASSPLAGDGLEQYF,TGTGCCAGCAGCCCGTTAGCGGGAGACGGACTGGAGCAGTACTTC,few,TRBD2,TRBV3-1,TRBJ2-7
CASSSMSANYGYTF,TGTGCCAGCAGCTCCATGTCGGCTAACTATGGCTACACCTTC,few,-,TRBV7-9,TRBJ1-2
CASRQGHQETQYF,TGCGCCAGCAGACAGGGGCACCAAGAGACCCAGTACTTC,few,TRBD1,TRBV5-1,TRBJ2-5
CAAAPSYNEQFF,TGTGCCGCGGCCCCCTCCTACAATGAGCAGTTCTTC,many,-,TRBV7-9,TRBJ2-1
CASSQLTEGTDTQYF,TGCGCCAGCAGTCAATTGACAGAAGGGACAGATACGCAGTATTTT,few,-,TRBV23-1,TRBJ2-3
CASSLDGQGKYF,TGTGCCAGCAGCTTAGATGGGCAGGGCAAGTACTTC,few,-,TRBV7-9,TRBJ2-5
CSVEVRGSKNIQYF,TGCAGCGTTGAAGTTCGGGGATCCAAAAACATTCAGTACTTC,few,-,TRBV29-1,TRBJ2-4
CAAGISYNEQFF,TGTGCCGCAGGGATCTCCTACAATGAGCAGTTCTTC,many,-,TRBV10-3,TRBJ2-1
CATSEGGRDQPQHF,TGTGCCACCAGTGAAGGTGGGAGGGATCAGCCCCAGCATTTT,-,-,TRBV24-1,TRBJ1-5
CSAREALGSYGYTF,TGCAGTGCTAGAGAAGCTTTGGGGAGCTATGGCTACACCTTC,-,-,TRBV20-1,TRBJ1-2
CASSTIAEKGETQYF,TGCGCCAGCAGCACCATAGCGGAGAAAGGAGAGACCCAGTACTTC,few,-,TRBV5-1,TRBJ2-5
CASIFDPGLAGGLADTQYF,TGTGCCAGCATCTTCGATCCGGGACTAGCGGGAGGCTTGGCAGATACGCAGTATTTT,few,TRBD2,TRBV6-7,TRBJ2-3
CASSFRGRGVDTQYF,TGTGCCAGCAGTTTTCGCGGGAGAGGGGTAGATACGCAGTATTTT,few,TRBD2,TRBV27,TRBJ2-3
CASSQYRGATEAFF,TGTGCCAGCAGCCAATATCGGGGGGCGACTGAAGCTTTCTTT,-,-,TRBV3-1,TRBJ1-1
CSASISSGTGDTQYF,TGCAGTGCTAGTATCTCTAGCGGGACCGGGGATACGCAGTATTTT,-,TRBD2,TRBV20-1,TRBJ2-3
CSANRVGNTEAFF,TGCAGCGCAAACAGGGTTGGGAACACTGAAGCTTTCTTT,many,-,TRBV29-1,TRBJ1-1
CASSLDAPVGEQYF,TGCGCCAGCAGCTTGGATGCCCCCGTAGGAGAGCAGTACTTC,few,-,TRBV5-1,TRBJ2-7
CASSLELGGYTF,TGTGCCAGCAGCTTGGAGCTCGGTGGCTACACCTTC,many,-,TRBV7-9,TRBJ1-2
CASSHPPTRYEQYF,TGTGCCAGCAGCCACCCCCCCACCCGCTACGAGCAGTACTTC,-,-,TRBV7-9,TRBJ2-7
CASSYSALLEQYF,TGTGCCAGCAGCTATTCAGCCCTTTTGGAGCAGTACTTC,few,-,TRBV7-9,TRBJ2-7
CASRGYGTGLPREYEQYF,TGTGCCAGCAGGGGCTATGGGACAGGGCTACCCAGGGAATACGAGCAGTACTTC,few,TRBD1,TRBV27,TRBJ2-7
CAISRYDEQFF,TGTGCCATAAGTAGGTATGATGAGCAGTTCTTC,few,-,TRBV28,TRBJ2-1
CASSSQGAGVGSAFF,TGCGCCAGCAGCTCGCAGGGGGCGGGCGTAGGCAGCGCTTTCTTT,few,TRBD1,TRBV5-1,TRBJ1-1